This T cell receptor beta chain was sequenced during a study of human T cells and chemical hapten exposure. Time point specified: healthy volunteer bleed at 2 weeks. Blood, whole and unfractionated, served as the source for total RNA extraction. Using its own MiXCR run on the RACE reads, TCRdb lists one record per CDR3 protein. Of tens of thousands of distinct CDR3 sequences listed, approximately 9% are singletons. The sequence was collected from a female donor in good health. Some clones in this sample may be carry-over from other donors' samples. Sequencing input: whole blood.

This chain's CDR3 is CASSEAMWQAIDTDTQYF. The CDR3 DNA reads as TGTGCCAGCAGTGAAGCGATGTGGCAGGCGATTGACACAGATACGCAGTATTTT. V gene TRBV2 combines with J gene TRBJ2-3, with D unresolved. Germline V gene lookup returns CDR1 SNHLY and CDR2 FYNNEI. Trimming shortened V by 0 bases and J by 2 bases, and 18 bases separated the two germline ends. The CDR3 sequence is 18 residues long.